The 10 T cell receptor beta chains listed next were all sequenced from one sample in a study of pediatric ulcerative colitis. Profiled with immunoSEQ multiplex PCR; TCRdb holds only in-frame clones, not every one. Among 60,000 or so clones listed, 77% were seen once. Sequences were obtained from blood. These TCRs come from a boy aged 5-17 years with moderate ulcerative colitis.

The chain employs TRBV14 and TRBJ2-1, with D possibly TRBD1 on 5 matching bases. Trimming pared 0 bases from V and 8 bases from J, leaving 11 bases between. The CDR3 is 14 amino acids. Germline lookup yields CDR1 SGHDN and CDR2 FVKESK. The chain's CDR3 is CASSQDFGRDEQFF. The CDR3, as DNA: TGTGCCAGCAGCCAAGATTTCGGCAGGGATGAGCAGTTCTTC.

The chain couples TRBV4-3 to TRBJ2-3; TRBD2 matches 10 bases. CDR1 is LGHNA and CDR2 is YSLEER in the germline V gene. The CDR3 runs 15 residues. V lost 6 bases to trimming and J lost 4 bases; unmatched junction nucleotides: 7. The CDR3 sequence: CASSPHSGRSDTQYF. The CDR3 DNA reads as TGCGCCAGCAGTCCCCATAGCGGGAGGTCAGATACGCAGTATTTT.

The chain links TRBV21-1 to TRBJ1-1. TRBV21-1 is a pseudogene locus. The CDR3 runs 15 residues. CDR3 in DNA: TGTGCCAGCAGCAAATGTCGTAGGGCCACTTTTGAAGCTTTCTTT. As protein: CASSKCRRATFEAFF.

This rearrangement joins TRBV29-1 to TRBJ1-1; the D is unclear. Between the trimmed V and J ends, which lost 4 bases and 4 bases, there was a span of 13 bases. CDR1 is SQVTM and CDR2 is ANQGSEA in the germline V gene. The CDR3 runs 13 residues. In DNA, the CDR3 is TGCAGCGTTGGAGTCCACGGAGGCACTGAAGCTTTCTTT. Encoded protein: CSVGVHGGTEAFF.

V is TRBV6-5 and J is TRBJ1-1, with 7 bases identical to TRBD1. V lost 0 bases to trimming and J lost 4 bases; unmatched junction nucleotides: 5. In germline, CDR1 is MNHEY, CDR2 SVGAGI. This CDR3 is 15 amino acids long. The DNA for the CDR3 is TGTGCCAGCAGTTACTCGGGACAGTACCCCACTGAAGCTTTCTTT. Protein: CASSYSGQYPTEAFF.

This clone showed up just a few times. The V gene is TRBV10-1, the J gene TRBJ1-5; D is unresolved. This CDR3 has 14 amino acids. CDR1 and CDR2 (germline): WNHNN, SYGVQD (reference sequence). Trimming took 0 bases from V and 4 from J, leaving 7 bases between them. The CDR3 spells CASSESGGNQPQHF. The CDR3 DNA reads TGCGCCAGCAGTGAGTCTGGTGGGAATCAGCCCCAGCATTTT.

The chain employs TRBV7-6 and TRBJ2-2; 8 nucleotides line up with TRBD2. Germline CDR1 SGHVS, CDR2 FNYEAQ. With 3 bases clipped from V and 6 bases from J, the junction kept 0 bases outside the gene matches. This CDR3 spans 13 amino acids. CDR3 sequence reads: CASSFGRAGELFF. The CDR3 bases are TGTGCCAGCAGCTTCGGGAGGGCCGGGGAGCTGTTTTTT.

This clone was observed a few times. The chain uses TRBV18 and TRBJ1-4; 10 bases are a match to TRBD1. The CDR3 loop spans 13 amino acids. V shed 8 bases, J shed 7 bases, and the junction held 4 bases outside the gene matches. The germline gives CDR1 KGHSH, CDR2 LQKENI. The CDR3 loop is CASARDRGEKLFF. The CDR3 coding sequence is TGTGCCAGCGCCCGGGACAGGGGTGAAAAACTGTTTTTT. Full variable domain (outside the CDR3, taken from reference TRBV18 and TRBJ1-4): NAGVMQNPRHLVRRRGQEARLRCSPMKGHSHVYWYRQLPEEGLKFMVYLQKENIIDESGMPKERFSAEFPKEGPSILRIQQVVRGDSAAYFCASARDRGEKLFFGSGTQLSVL.

The chain is built from TRBV7-9 and TRBJ1-4; a weak D match, TRBD1 (5 bases). Germline V gene sequence: CDR1 SEHNR, CDR2 FQNEAQ (reference sequence). With 3 bases removed from V and 7 bases from J, the gap between germline ends came to 12 bases. The CDR3 runs to 14 residues. CDR3 sequence: CASSFMGRGEKLFF. The CDR3, as DNA: TGTGCCAGCAGCTTCATGGGGCGCGGTGAAAAACTGTTTTTT.

This sequence joins TRBV5-6 and TRBJ2-1; a weak D match, TRBD2 (6 bases). V lost 0 bases, J lost 7 bases, and 8 bases lay in between. Germline V gene data show CDR1 as SGHDT and CDR2 as YYEEEE. The CDR3 covers 13 residues. The CDR3 sequence: CASSLAGGNEQFF. The CDR3 DNA is TGTGCCAGCAGCTTGGCCGGGGGAAATGAGCAGTTCTTC.